This T cell receptor beta chain was sequenced for a study of immune cell composition in non-small cell lung cancer. About the research overall: Lung adenocarcinoma or squamous carcinoma made up most tumours.

Normal lung was taken at the farthest possible site, at least 3 cm from tumour. DNA was extracted from unsorted cell suspensions stored frozen. Study results and limitations: Tumour TCR-beta clonality showed no significant link to smoking pack-years.

Method: immunoSEQ multiplex PCR; TCRdb's copy keeps in-frame clones and lacks some. The table has roughly 6,300 clones, about 72% seen once. J was trimmed by 4 bases and V by 5 bases; bases with no gene match: 8. The V gene's germline CDR1 is MDHEN and CDR2 SYDVKM. This CDR3 is 14 amino acids long. As regards this clone: Antigen: not known.

The chain carries TRBV28 and TRBJ2-7; 7 nucleotides align to TRBD1. The sequencing sample was made of non-adjacent lung tissue. This TCR was sampled from a human donor with non-small cell lung cancer. This CDR3 reads CASSPPGQNYEQYF. The CDR3 bases are TGTGCCAGCAGTCCTCCGGGACAGAATTACGAGCAGTACTTC.